Included here is one T cell receptor beta chain sequence, with context. Antigen: not known. Original data processing: Filtering differed since immunoSEQ provided only junctions, with no quality scores. Repertoires were generated with immunoSEQ multiplex PCR, while TCRdb's copy carries only in-frame clones and drops some. V and J calls and clone size follow that table, whereas D and trimming were derived from the DNA. Among about 2.4 million clones listed, 93% were seen once. This sample was included in a study of shared clonotypes between healthy human individuals. Study-wide points: Estimated clonotype richness was generally higher in naive than memory subsets.

Germline V lookup: CDR1 SNHLY, CDR2 FYNNEI. Trimming removed 2 bases at V and 10 bases at J, with 26 bases between. This CDR3 spans 17 amino acids. The receptor was derived from a man between 18 and 35 years old in good health. Some clones in this sample may be carry-over from other donors' samples. This chain connects TRBV2 to TRBJ1-1; TRBD1 is a possible D gene (5 bases). The source material was naive CD4+ T cells from PBMCs. As to subset: CD45RA+ positively selected. The CDR3 sequence is CASSENRDWQVGDRAFF. CDR3 nucleotide sequence: TGTGCCAGCAGTGAAAACCGGGACTGGCAGGTCGGGGATCGAGCTTTCTTT.